The next 13 T cell receptor beta chains were all read from a single sample in a study of PD-L1 blockade in urothelial cancer. Measured with immunoSEQ multiplex PCR; TCRdb has only the in-frame clones, and not every one. The sample shows roughly 84,000 clones, 82% of them seen only once. Specimen: PBMCs, collected around atezolizumab (anti-PD-L1) treatment. These receptors originate from a man aged 70-80 years with urothelial cancer.

The chain has TRBV10-2 and TRBJ1-1, with D tentatively TRBD1 (6 bases). This CDR3 spans 13 amino acids. Germline V CDR1 and CDR2: WSHSY, SAAADI. The germline V and J ends were trimmed by 7 bases and 7 bases, with 16 bases remaining between them. The CDR3 loop is CASKKTGLSEAFF. CDR3 bases: TGCGCCAGCAAAAAGACAGGCTTAAGTGAAGCTTTCTTT.

The chain links TRBV6-5 to TRBJ2-4; no firm D call. The CDR3 sequence is 11 residues long. CDR1 and CDR2 from the germline V gene are MNHEY and SVGAGI. The ends were cut back, 0 bases at V and 10 bases at J, with 4 bases in the middle. DNA for the CDR3: TGTGCCAGCAGTTACTCGACAATTCAGTACTTC. This gives the protein CASSYSTIQYF.

V gene TRBV19 combines with J gene TRBJ2-7; 7 bases are a match to TRBD1. The CDR3 has 13 amino acids. Germline-derived CDR1 and CDR2 are LNHDA and SQIVND (reference sequence). The V and J ends lost 8 bases and 1 base, in that order; junction bases with no gene match: 5. The chain's CDR3 is CASGTAQSYEQYF. CDR3 DNA sequence: TGTGCCAGTGGGACAGCCCAATCCTACGAGCAGTACTTC.

This chain uses TRBV11-3 with TRBJ2-7; TRBD1 matches 7 bases. Unmatched junction bases numbered 9, after V lost 2 bases and J lost 2 bases. This CDR3 spans 16 amino acids. Germline V gene data show CDR1 as SGHNT and CDR2 as YENEEA. The CDR3 is CASSLHPGQSPYEQYF. In DNA, the CDR3 is TGTGCCAGCAGCTTACACCCGGGACAGTCCCCCTACGAGCAGTACTTC. Variable domain in full (rest from reference TRBV11-3 and TRBJ2-7): EAGVVQSPRYKIIEKKQPVAFWCNPISGHNTLYWYLQNLGQGPELLIRYENEEAVDDSQLPKDRFSAERLKGVDSTLKIQPAELGDSAVYLCASSLHPGQSPYEQYFGPGTRLTVT.

The chain is built from TRBV27 and TRBJ2-7, with D tentatively TRBD2 (6 bases). V gave up 5 bases and J gave up 3 bases, with 14 bases separating them. This CDR3 has 14 amino acids. Germline assignment: CDR1 MNHEY and CDR2 SMNVEV (reference sequence). The CDR3 region is CASSGGLLFYEQYF. The CDR3, as DNA: TGTGCCAGCAGTGGGGGACTCCTCTTCTACGAGCAGTACTTC.

This clone has just one count. CDR3 protein: CASSYQRALSYEQYF. The CDR3 bases are TGTGCCAGCAGTTACCAGCGGGCTCTCTCCTACGAGCAGTACTTC. V usage is TRBV6-5 and J usage is TRBJ2-7; tentatively, D is TRBD2 (6 bases). V was clipped by 2 bases and J by 0 bases, with 11 bases between them. Germline loops: CDR1 MNHEY, CDR2 SVGAGI. The CDR3 covers 15 residues.

The chain employs TRBV11-2 and TRBJ1-2; D is unresolved. The CDR3 contains 14 residues. CDR1 is SGHAT, CDR2 FQNNGV, per germline. The ends were cut back, 4 bases at V and 3 bases at J, with 12 bases in the middle. Here the CDR3 reads CASSSLRTHYGYTF. The CDR3 DNA follows: TGTGCCAGCAGCTCGCTACGGACTCACTATGGCTACACCTTC.

The V call is TRBV5-1, the J call TRBJ2-7; weak D call: TRBD1 (7 bases). The CDR3 sequence is 16 residues long. The germline V and J ends were trimmed by 4 bases and 0 bases, with 17 bases remaining between them. Per germline, CDR1 SGHRS and CDR2 YFSETQ. CDR3 loop: CASSRGAGQLSYEQYF. CDR3 DNA sequence: TGCGCCAGCAGCCGTGGGGCGGGACAGCTCTCCTACGAGCAGTACTTC.

The chain recombines TRBV7-9 with TRBJ1-1; perhaps TRBD1 as D (5 bases). The CDR3 extends over 14 amino acids. V lost 6 bases, J lost 1 base, and 12 bases lay in between. Germline lookup yields CDR1 SEHNR and CDR2 FQNEAQ (reference sequence). In nucleotides, the CDR3 is TGTGCCAGCAGGTTCCAGGGCGGGAACACTGAAGCTTTCTTT. Translation gives CASRFQGGNTEAFF.

This chain joins TRBV7-3 and TRBJ2-7; TRBD1 aligns across 8 bases. CDR3 length equals 13 residues. The ends lost 5 bases at V and 5 bases at J; junction bases unmatched: 5. Germline CDR1 SGHTA, CDR2 FQGTGA. CDR3 sequence (DNA): TGTGCCAGCAGCCCGCGGACAGGGAACGAGCAGTACTTC. Protein product: CASSPRTGNEQYF.

V gene TRBV6-1 combines with J gene TRBJ1-2; possibly TRBD1 for D (6 bases). CDR1 is MNHNS and CDR2 is SASEGT in the germline V gene. CDR3 length equals 11 residues. Trimming shortened V by 4 bases and J by 8 bases, and 8 bases separated the two germline ends. The CDR3 sequence: CASSGGQGYTF. CDR3 sequence (DNA): TGTGCCAGCAGTGGGGGGCAGGGCTACACCTTC.

The chain joins TRBV11-2 to TRBJ1-1; tentatively, D is TRBD1 (6 bases). This CDR3 region has 15 residues. The V gene's germline CDR1 is SGHAT and CDR2 FQNNGV. Trimming removed 1 base from V and 1 base from J, with 10 bases in between. As DNA, the CDR3 is TGTGCCAGCAGCTTAGCCCTGACAGGGAACACTGAAGCTTTCTTT. This translates into CASSLALTGNTEAFF.

This clone was detected a few times. The chain carries TRBV29-1 and TRBJ2-7; 8 bases are a match to TRBD1. V dropped 2 bases and J dropped 2; count of bases not matched to a gene: 14. The CDR3 is made up of 17 amino acids. Germline V gene sequence: CDR1 SQVTM, CDR2 ANQGSEA. The CDR3 is CSVEREDEQGGAYEQYF. CDR3 in DNA: TGCAGCGTTGAAAGGGAGGACGAACAGGGGGGAGCCTACGAGCAGTACTTC.